The source of this T cell receptor beta chain is a study of CD8+CD57+ T cells in acquired aplastic anemia. Ends included, the CDR3 has 16 residues. Germline CDR1 is SNHLY and CDR2 is FYNNEI. It was patients with CD8+CD57+ cell expansion by flow cytometry who were chosen for sequencing. CDR3 and TCR beta VDJ profiling relied on genomic DNA as the template. TCRdb reprocessed the reads via MiXCR and lists one record per CDR3 protein. The table shows hundreds of thousands of distinct CDR3 sequences, with less than 85% occurring only once. This clonotype was counted once. What it binds is unknown. Lacking the conserved final phenylalanine or tryptophan, this CDR3 likely reflects a read error. It is unclear where the CDR3 begins or ends on the DNA, so no DNA is shown, and the CDR3 is as TCRdb lists it. Points from the study as a whole: Overlapping CD8+ CDR3 repertoires of patients and controls contained under 35 shared sequences.

Sequencing was done on a sample of sorted CD4+, CD8+, or CD8+CD57+ T cells (not recorded which) from PBMCs. The origin of this receptor is a human donor with aplastic anemia. The chain joins TRBV2 to TRBJ2-1; the D segment call TRBD2 is taken from the table without a DNA check. The CDR3: CASSLAGGEGQYFGPG.